This TCR beta chain was recorded in a study of blood T cell repertoires in COVID-19. Study-wide context: Both acute and convalescent COVID-19 samples were obtained from the United States, Italy and Spain.

TCRdb's copy holds only in-frame clones and misses some; the assay was immunoSEQ multiplex PCR. The sample yields fewer than 100,000 clones, 75% to 90% seen once. This clone was counted a single time. In germline, CDR1 is WSHSY, CDR2 SAAADI. The CDR3 contains 14 residues. Trimming took 2 bases from V and 4 from J, leaving 9 bases between them. V and J are TRBV10-2 and TRBJ1-5; a weak D match, TRBD1 (6 bases). The receptor's source is a man aged 55-75 years with acute or convalescent COVID-19. The sequencing input was peripheral blood. The chain's CDR3 is CASSEQGPNQPQHF. Here the CDR3 DNA reads TGCGCCAGCAGTGAGCAGGGGCCAAATCAGCCCCAGCATTTT.